This T cell receptor beta chain was profiled in a study of blood T cell repertoires in COVID-19. At the level of the study: Whether acute or convalescent, the COVID-19 samples came from the United States, Italy and Spain. PBMCs, B-cell-depleted T cells, or T cells were the source of the cDNA or gDNA that made up the material.

Germline V lookup: CDR1 MNHEY, CDR2 SVGAGI. CDR3 length: 16 amino acids. The V and J ends lost 4 bases and 7 bases, in that order; junction bases with no gene match: 12. Here immunoSEQ multiplex PCR was the method, and the copy in TCRdb shows in-frame clones only, minus some. Here the sample spans 130,000 or so clones, 88% being singletons. The TCR was taken from a human donor with COVID-19, enrolled during active disease. The donor label of this sample is uncertain. The gene calls are TRBV6-5 and TRBJ1-5; 8 bases are a match to TRBD1. The sample consisted of peripheral blood. CDR3 sequence: CASSSTRGLGGQPQHF. In nucleotides, the CDR3 is TGTGCCAGCAGTTCAACCAGGGGGCTGGGGGGGCAGCCCCAGCATTTT.